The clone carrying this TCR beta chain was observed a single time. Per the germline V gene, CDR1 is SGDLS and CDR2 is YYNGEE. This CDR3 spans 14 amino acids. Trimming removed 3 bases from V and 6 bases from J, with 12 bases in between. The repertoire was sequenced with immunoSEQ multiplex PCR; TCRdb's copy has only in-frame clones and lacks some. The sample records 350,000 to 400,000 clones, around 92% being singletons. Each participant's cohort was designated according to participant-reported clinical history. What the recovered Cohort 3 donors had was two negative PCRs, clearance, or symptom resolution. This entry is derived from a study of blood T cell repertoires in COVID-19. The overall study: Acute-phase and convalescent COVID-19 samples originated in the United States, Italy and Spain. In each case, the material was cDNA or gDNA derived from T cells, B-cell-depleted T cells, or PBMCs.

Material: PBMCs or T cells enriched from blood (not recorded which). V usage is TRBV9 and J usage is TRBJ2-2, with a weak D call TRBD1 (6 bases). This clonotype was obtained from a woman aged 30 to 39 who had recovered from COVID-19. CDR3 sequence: CASSAPQGPGELFF. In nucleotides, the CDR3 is TGTGCCAGCAGCGCCCCCCAGGGGCCCGGGGAGCTGTTTTTT.